The 13 T cell receptor beta chains given below trace back to one sample, sequenced in a study of blood T cell repertoires in COVID-19. Method: immunoSEQ multiplex PCR; TCRdb's copy keeps in-frame clones and lacks some. The table includes 130,000 to 150,000 clones, 80% to 90% detected once. Sequencing was carried out using peripheral blood. All receptors come from a man between 18 and 29 years old with COVID-19, enrolled during active disease.

The rearrangement joins TRBV27 to TRBJ2-2; weak D call: TRBD2 (7 bases). V dropped 4 bases and J dropped 6 bases, with 21 bases sitting between them. CDR1 and CDR2 (germline): MNHEY, SMNVEV (reference sequence). The CDR3 consists of 17 residues. CDR3 coding DNA: TGTGCCAGCAGTTCGGGCTTCGGGGGGCGAACCTCCGGGGAGCTGTTTTTT. Its translation is CASSSGFGGRTSGELFF.

DNA of the CDR3: TGTGCCAGCAGCTACCGGACAGGGCCAGAGCTCTATGAGCAGTTCTTC. This codes for CASSYRTGPELYEQFF. V is TRBV5-4 and J is TRBJ2-1, with 8 bases matching TRBD1. Trimming at V came to 3 bases and at J to 8 bases, leaving 13 bases not matched to a gene. The CDR3 length is 16 residues. CDR1 SGHNT and CDR2 YYREEE come from the germline V gene (reference sequence).

The chain uses TRBV7-9 and TRBJ2-7, with D possibly matching TRBD1 (6 bases). The V end lost 5 bases, the J end lost 0 bases, and 11 bases lay between the germline ends. Germline CDR1 and CDR2: SEHNR and FQNEAQ (reference sequence). This CDR3 is built from 14 residues. The CDR3 reads CASSGGKTSYEQYF. CDR3 DNA sequence: TGTGCCAGCAGCGGGGGCAAAACCTCCTACGAGCAGTACTTC.

The V gene is TRBV6-5, the J gene TRBJ2-7; weak D call: TRBD2 (6 bases). Between the trimmed V and J ends, which lost 2 bases and 5 bases, there was a span of 10 bases. The CDR3 spans 13 residues. CDR1 is MNHEY, CDR2 SVGAGI, per germline. CDR3 in DNA: TGTGCCAGCAGTTACCGGGGGTGGAACGAGCAGTACTTC. It yields the protein CASSYRGWNEQYF.

V is TRBV5-4 and J is TRBJ2-1, with TRBD2 matching 9 bases. This CDR3 has 15 residues. Germline V gene lookup returns CDR1 SGHNT and CDR2 YYREEE (reference sequence). With V trimmed by 0 bases and J by 8 bases, 6 bases remained unmatched. The CDR3 protein is CASSLEGREGYEQFF. CDR3 sequence (DNA): TGTGCCAGCAGCTTGGAAGGGCGGGAGGGCTATGAGCAGTTCTTC.

V is TRBV4-1 and J is TRBJ1-2; D unresolved. The CDR3 has 17 residues. The V gene lost 0 bases and the J gene lost 3 bases, with 17 bases spanning the gap. Per germline, CDR1 MGHRA and CDR2 YSYEKL. CDR3 DNA: TGCGCCAGCAGCCAAGATTTAGTATGGGGAGGAGACTATGGCTACACCTTC. This encodes CASSQDLVWGGDYGYTF.

This clone showed up just once. The rearrangement joins TRBV27 to TRBJ2-7, with D maybe TRBD1 (5 bases). V was trimmed by 2 bases and J by 6 bases, leaving 23 bases between them. The CDR3 has 17 amino acids. Germline CDR1 is MNHEY and CDR2 is SMNVEV (reference sequence). The CDR3 region has the DNA TGTGCCAGCAGTTTAATCAGGGCCAATCCCACCCATAGCGAGCAGTACTTC. Encoded protein: CASSLIRANPTHSEQYF.

The chain couples TRBV18 to TRBJ2-3; D perhaps matches TRBD2 (5 bases). The CDR3 is 18 amino acids. Trimming removed 3 bases at V and 4 bases at J, with 23 bases between. CDR1 is KGHSH, CDR2 LQKENI, per germline. The DNA for the CDR3 is TGTGCCAGCTCACCCCTCCTAGCTGACGGAATTGAGGCAGATACGCAGTATTTT. This sequence encodes CASSPLLADGIEADTQYF.

V and J are TRBV24-1 and TRBJ2-1; 9 bases are shared with TRBD2. CDR3 size: 16 residues. V dropped 2 bases and J dropped 5; count of bases not matched to a gene: 6. Per germline, CDR1 KGHDR and CDR2 SFDVKD. CDR3 region: CATSDSLAGINNEQFF. In nucleotides, the CDR3 is TGTGCCACCAGTGATTCTCTAGCGGGAATAAACAATGAGCAGTTCTTC.

The V gene is TRBV4-1, the J gene TRBJ2-5; TRBD1 agrees at 11 bases. The CDR3 contains 17 residues. Germline CDR1 MGHRA, CDR2 YSYEKL. The junction had 3 bases not matched to a gene; V was cut back by 0 bases and J by 0 bases. As DNA, the CDR3 is TGCGCCAGCAGCCAAGATTGGGACAGGGGGTACCAAGAGACCCAGTACTTC. Amino acids: CASSQDWDRGYQETQYF.

V is TRBV9 and J is TRBJ2-2; maybe TRBD2 (6 bases). CDR3 size: 14 residues. The germline CDR1 and CDR2 sequences are SGDLS and YYNGEE. V was clipped by 3 bases and J by 5 bases, with 11 bases between them. CDR3 bases: TGTGCCAGCAGCGCGAGTGGGGGGACCGGGGAGCTGTTTTTT. It yields the protein CASSASGGTGELFF. Together with reference TRBV9 and TRBJ2-2, the CDR3 gives the full variable domain: DSGVTQTPKHLITATGQRVTLRCSPRSGDLSVYWYQQSLDQGLQFLIQYYNGEERAKGNILERFSAQQFPDLHSELNLSSLELGDSALYFCASSASGGTGELFFGEGSRLTVL.

The genes are TRBV19 and TRBJ2-1; 8 nucleotides line up with TRBD2. The germline gives CDR1 LNHDA, CDR2 SQIVND (reference sequence). J was trimmed by 8 bases and V by 3 bases; bases with no gene match: 9. The CDR3 consists of 15 residues. The DNA of the CDR3 is TGTGCCAGTAGTATGAAGCGGGAGAACCCATATGAGCAGTTCTTC. It yields the protein CASSMKRENPYEQFF.

This chain connects TRBV7-2 to TRBJ1-1, with a tentative D call TRBD1 (6 bases). This CDR3 is built from 16 residues. Trimming took 1 base from V and 0 from J, leaving 12 bases between them. Germline loops: CDR1 SGHTA, CDR2 FQGNSA. The CDR3 loop reads CASSLDSGAMNTEAFF. The CDR3 coding sequence is TGTGCCAGCAGCTTAGACTCAGGGGCGATGAACACTGAAGCTTTCTTT. Supplemented by reference TRBV7-2 and TRBJ1-1, the full variable domain reads GAGVSQSPSNKVTEKGKDVELRCDPISGHTALYWYRQSLGQGLEFLIYFQGNSAPDKSGLPSDRFSAERTGGSVSTLTIQRTQQEDSAVYLCASSLDSGAMNTEAFFGQGTRLTVV.